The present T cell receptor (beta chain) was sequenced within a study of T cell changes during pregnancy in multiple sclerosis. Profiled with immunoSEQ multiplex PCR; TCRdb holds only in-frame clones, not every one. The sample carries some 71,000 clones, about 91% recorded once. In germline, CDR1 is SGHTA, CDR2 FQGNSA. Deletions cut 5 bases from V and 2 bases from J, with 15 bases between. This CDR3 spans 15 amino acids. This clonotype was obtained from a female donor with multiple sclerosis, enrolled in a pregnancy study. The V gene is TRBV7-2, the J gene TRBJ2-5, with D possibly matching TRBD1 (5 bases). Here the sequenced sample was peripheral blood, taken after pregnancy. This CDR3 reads CASSPELGEQETQYF. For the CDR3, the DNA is TGTGCCAGCAGCCCGGAATTAGGGGAACAAGAGACCCAGTACTTC.